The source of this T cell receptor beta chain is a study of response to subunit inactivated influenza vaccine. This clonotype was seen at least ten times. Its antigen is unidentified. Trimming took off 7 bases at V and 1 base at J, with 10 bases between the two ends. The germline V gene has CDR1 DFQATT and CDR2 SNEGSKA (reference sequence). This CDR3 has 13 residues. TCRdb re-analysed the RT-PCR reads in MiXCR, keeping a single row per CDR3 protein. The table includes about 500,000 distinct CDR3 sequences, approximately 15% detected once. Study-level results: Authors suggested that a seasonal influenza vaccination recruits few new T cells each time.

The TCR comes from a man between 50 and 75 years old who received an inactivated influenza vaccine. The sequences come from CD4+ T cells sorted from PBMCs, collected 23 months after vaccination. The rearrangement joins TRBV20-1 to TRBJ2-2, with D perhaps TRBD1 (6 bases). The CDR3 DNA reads TGCAGTGTTATGACAGGGAACACCGGGGAGCTGTTTTTT. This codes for CSVMTGNTGELFF.